The following is a T cell receptor beta chain sequence with its context. This CDR3 has 17 residues. Germline assignment: CDR1 SGDLS and CDR2 YYNGEE. V lost 7 bases to trimming and J lost 6 bases; unmatched junction nucleotides: 14. This specimen belongs to a study of blood T cell repertoires in COVID-19. Clones were sequenced by immunoSEQ multiplex PCR, and TCRdb holds only the in-frame ones, with some missing. The sample holds 100,000 to 150,000 clones, roughly 84% seen once. Input material: peripheral blood. The V gene is TRBV9, the J gene TRBJ2-2; 11 bases map to TRBD1. The TCR was taken from a woman aged 30 to 39 who had recovered from COVID-19. The CDR3 reads CASQDRGQGGKAGELFF. The DNA for the CDR3 is TGTGCCAGCCAGGACAGGGGGCAAGGAGGGAAAGCCGGGGAGCTGTTTTTT.